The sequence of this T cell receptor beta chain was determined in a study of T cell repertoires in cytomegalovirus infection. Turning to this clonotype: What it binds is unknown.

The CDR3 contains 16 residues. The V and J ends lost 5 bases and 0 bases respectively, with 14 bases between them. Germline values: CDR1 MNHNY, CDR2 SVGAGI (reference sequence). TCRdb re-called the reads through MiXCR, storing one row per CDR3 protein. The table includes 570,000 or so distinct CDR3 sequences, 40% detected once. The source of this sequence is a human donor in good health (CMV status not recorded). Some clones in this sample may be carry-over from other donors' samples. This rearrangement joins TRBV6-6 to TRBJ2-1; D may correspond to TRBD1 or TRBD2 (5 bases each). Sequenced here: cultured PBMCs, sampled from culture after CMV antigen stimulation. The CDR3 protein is CASSEGLGYSYNEQFF. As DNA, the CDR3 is TGTGCCAGCAGTGAGGGGTTGGGTTACTCCTACAATGAGCAGTTCTTC.